The 16 T cell receptor beta chains below were found in one sample sequenced in a study of CD8+CD57+ T cells in acquired aplastic anemia. According to the study, genomic DNA was the template for TCR beta VDJ and CDR3 profiling. TCRdb re-analysed the reads in MiXCR, keeping a single row per CDR3 protein. The sample records approximately 270,000 distinct CDR3 sequences, 55% to 65% being singletons. Sample: sorted CD4+, CD8+, or CD8+CD57+ T cells (not recorded which) from PBMCs. The receptors here all came from a human donor with severe aplastic anemia or a healthy control (not recorded which).

V gene TRBV9 combines with J gene TRBJ2-7, with 9 bases matching TRBD1. Trimming cost V 4 bases and J 6 bases; bases outside gene matches: 11. The CDR3 is 15 amino acids. Germline CDR1 SGDLS, CDR2 YYNGEE. The CDR3 loop is CASSTQDRGPLEQYF. The CDR3 coding sequence is TGTGCCAGCAGCACCCAGGACAGGGGCCCCCTCGAGCAGTACTTC.

With respect to this clonotype: This CDR3 fails to terminate in the conserved phenylalanine or tryptophan, so it likely reflects a read error. This chain joins TRBV7-8 and TRBJ1-1, with 7 nucleotides matching TRBD1. CDR1 is SGHVS and CDR2 is FQNEAQ in the germline V gene. With 5 bases clipped from V and 0 bases from J, the junction kept 3 bases outside the gene matches. The CDR3 is 14 residues long. The CDR3 DNA follows: TGTGCCAGCAGCCTCGACAGGGTGAACACTGAAGCTTTCCTT. Protein sequence: CASSLDRVNTEAFL.

This clonotype was observed at least ten times. V and J are TRBV5-1 and TRBJ2-2; D gene uncertain. CDR1 and CDR2 (germline): SGHRS, YFSETQ. Trimming cost V 4 bases and J 3 bases, with 7 bases left between them. There are 13 residues in the CDR3. The DNA for the CDR3 is TGCGCCAGCAGCCGATTAGACACCGGGGAGCTGTTTTTT. It codes for CASSRLDTGELFF.

The chain couples TRBV19 to TRBJ1-2, with a weak D call TRBD1 (6 bases). V lost 3 bases and J lost 7, with 21 bases in between. Germline V gene lookup returns CDR1 LNHDA and CDR2 SQIVND (reference sequence). The CDR3 runs 16 residues. The CDR3 loop reads CASSIPDRRQDGGYTF. CDR3 nucleotides: TGTGCCAGTAGTATCCCCGACAGGAGACAGGACGGTGGCTACACCTTC.

The chain recombines TRBV25-1 with TRBJ1-1, with 9 bases aligning to TRBD1. With V trimmed by 5 bases and J by 0 bases, 4 bases remained unmatched. Germline-derived CDR1 and CDR2 are MGHDK and SYGVNS. This CDR3 spans 15 amino acids. CDR3 loop: CASSKQGAVNTEAFF. The CDR3 nucleotides read TGTGCCAGCAGTAAACAGGGGGCCGTGAACACTGAAGCTTTCTTT.

The rearrangement uses TRBV20-1 and TRBJ2-1, with 9 positions matching TRBD2. This CDR3 is 18 amino acids long. J lost 4 bases, V lost 0 bases, and 13 bases had no gene match. The germline CDR1 and CDR2 sequences are DFQATT and SNEGSKA (reference sequence). The CDR3, as DNA: TGCAGTGCTAGAGACCCCCACGGGGCTAGCGGGGCGTACAATGAGCAGTTCTTC. Protein sequence: CSARDPHGASGAYNEQFF.

The chain joins TRBV5-4 to TRBJ2-7; 11 bases align to TRBD2. The V gene end was trimmed by 7 bases and the J gene end by 4 bases; junction bases not matched to a gene: 13. CDR3 size: 16 residues. Germline CDR1 reads SGHNT; CDR2 reads YYREEE (reference sequence). The CDR3 nucleotides are TGTGCCAGCCAAGGGTCACCCGGGACTAGCGGATACGAGCAGTACTTC. Amino acids: CASQGSPGTSGYEQYF.

The gene calls are TRBV7-2 and TRBJ2-7; TRBD2 aligns across 10 bases. Germline CDR1 SGHTA, CDR2 FQGNSA. The J segment lost 6 bases and the V segment lost 5 bases, leaving 19 bases of the junction unmatched. The CDR3 contains 18 residues. CDR3 residues: CASSRRRLAGVSSIEQYF. In DNA form, the CDR3 reads TGTGCCAGCAGCCGCCGGAGGCTAGCGGGAGTAAGCAGTATCGAGCAGTACTTC. Full variable domain (remainder filled in from reference TRBV7-2 and TRBJ2-7): GAGVSQSPSNKVTEKGKDVELRCDPISGHTALYWYRQSLGQGLEFLIYFQGNSAPDKSGLPSDRFSAERTGGSVSTLTIQRTQQEDSAVYLCASSRRRLAGVSSIEQYFGPGTRLTVT.

This clonotype occurred once. The V gene is TRBV5-6, the J gene TRBJ2-3, with a tentative D call TRBD1 (6 bases). Trimming shortened V by 4 bases and J by 4 bases, and 13 bases separated the two germline ends. CDR1 and CDR2 from the germline V gene are SGHDT and YYEEEE. The CDR3 spans 14 residues. The CDR3 DNA is TGTGCCAGCAGCCACCCTACAGGGTCAGATACGCAGTATTTT. Amino acids: CASSHPTGSDTQYF. The variable domain in full, completed from reference TRBV5-6 and TRBJ2-3, reads DAGVTQSPTHLIKTRGQQVTLRCSPKSGHDTVSWYQQALGQGPQFIFQYYEEEERQRGNFPDRFSGHQFPNYSSELNVNALLLGDSALYLCASSHPTGSDTQYFGPGTRLTVL.

This sequence joins TRBV20-1 and TRBJ2-3; D is possibly TRBD1 (6 bases). Deletions cut 2 bases from V and 2 bases from J, with 11 bases between. The length of the CDR3 is 14 residues. The germline V gene has CDR1 DFQATT and CDR2 SNEGSKA (reference sequence). The CDR3 is CSARLVGATDTQYF. CDR3 sequence (DNA): TGCAGTGCTAGATTGGTGGGGGCCACAGATACGCAGTATTTT.

This chain joins TRBV3-1 and TRBJ2-5; D is possibly TRBD2 (7 bases). The germline V gene has CDR1 LGHDT and CDR2 YNNKEL (reference sequence). The CDR3 consists of 16 residues. The V end was cut by 4 bases, the J end by 5 bases, with 20 bases between. CDR3 nucleotides: TGTGCCAGCAGCCGTACCAAGGGGGGGCTGTCGGAGACCCAGTACTTC. Encoded protein: CASSRTKGGLSETQYF.

The rearrangement joins TRBV29-1 to TRBJ2-1, with TRBD2 matching over 8 bases. The CDR3 runs to 14 residues. Trimming took 5 bases from V and 2 from J; bases not matched to a gene: 5. Germline V gives CDR1 SQVTM, CDR2 ANQGSEA. The CDR3 protein is CSVIDSGTYNEQFF. The CDR3 bases are TGCAGCGTTATAGATAGCGGGACCTACAATGAGCAGTTCTTC.

The J gene is TRBJ2-3, the V gene TRBV24-1; weak D call: TRBD1 (6 bases). Trimming shortened V by 4 bases and J by 6 bases, and 16 bases separated the two germline ends. The CDR3 sequence is 15 residues long. From germline, CDR1 is KGHDR and CDR2 SFDVKD. CDR3 DNA sequence: TGTGCCACCAGTGACCCCGGACAGTTCTCGGATACGCAGTATTTT. As protein: CATSDPGQFSDTQYF.

In its sample, this clonotype was seen a few times. One junction end does not reproduce the germline sequence, and a read error may be involved. CDR3 amino acids: CASSPDGPSYGYTF. The CDR3 DNA reads as TGTGCCAGCAGCCCAGACGGACCGAGCTATGGCTACACCTTC. The V and J genes are TRBV5-1 and TRBJ1-2; D unclear. Per the germline V gene, CDR1 is SGHRS and CDR2 is YFSETQ. This CDR3 comprises 14 residues.

Note on this clonotype: This may stem from a read error, because a much larger clone lies one nucleotide away. The chain has TRBV30 and TRBJ1-1; D is unclear. This CDR3 region has 12 residues. Trimming cost V 5 bases and J 3 bases, with 10 bases left between them. Germline CDR1 reads GTSNPN; CDR2 reads SVGIG (reference sequence). The CDR3 nucleotides are TGTGCCTGGTCTCGGTTGGACACTGAAGCTTTCTTT. This codes for CAWSRLDTEAFF.

This clonotype is a singleton in its sample. This rearrangement joins TRBV7-9 to TRBJ2-7; D is unclear. This CDR3 has 11 amino acids. From germline, CDR1 is SEHNR and CDR2 FQNEAQ (reference sequence). V shed 2 bases and J shed 5 bases, with 4 bases lying between them. In DNA, the CDR3 is TGTGCCAGCAGCTTACCGAACGAGCAGTACTTC. Translation: CASSLPNEQYF.